This TCR beta chain comes out of a study of technical replicates of blood from several donors. Using immunoSEQ multiplex PCR, the repertoire was profiled, and TCRdb retains in-frame clones only, with some absent. The sample holds over 85,000 clones, 90% to 97% seen once. The CDR3 totals 16 residues. Germline lookup yields CDR1 MNHEY and CDR2 SVGAGI. V shed 2 bases and J shed 0 bases, with 10 bases lying between them. Sequenced: T cells isolated from PBMCs. This TCR was recovered from a human donor in good health. V usage is TRBV6-5 and J usage is TRBJ1-4; D is ambiguous. CDR3 bases: TGTGCCAGCAGTTACCGGGGAGTTGCAACTAATGAAAAACTGTTTTTT. Translation gives CASSYRGVATNEKLFF.